What follows are 6 T cell receptor beta chains derived from one specimen sequenced in a study of T-cell reconstitution after alpha-beta-depleted transplantation in children. TCRbeta library preparation incorporated unique molecular identifiers. TCRdb fed the PCR reads into MiXCR, producing one record per CDR3 protein. The repertoire holds about 1,000,000 distinct CDR3 sequences, with about 29% as singletons. Sequencing used PBMCs, mostly from graft donor cells, obtained 360 days after TCRalphabeta/CD19-depleted stem cell transplant. All receptors come from a boy in the first two years of life who had a stem cell transplant for SCID, so the T cells may come from the graft donor.

The chain couples TRBV6-1 to TRBJ2-6; D gene uncertain. V was clipped by 8 bases and J by 0 bases, with 11 bases between them. In germline, CDR1 is MNHNS, CDR2 SASEGT. This CDR3 comprises 15 residues. This CDR3 reads CASQDLTSGANVLTF. CDR3 DNA: TGTGCCAGCCAGGACCTGACCTCTGGGGCCAACGTCCTGACTTTC.

The chain carries TRBV5-1 and TRBJ2-7; D possibly corresponds to TRBD2 (6 bases). The CDR3 totals 15 residues. Germline V gene lookup returns CDR1 SGHRS and CDR2 YFSETQ. Trimming took off 0 bases at V and 2 bases at J, with 12 bases between the two ends. The CDR3 is CASSLGDSDPYEQYF. As DNA, the CDR3 is TGCGCCAGCAGCTTGGGGGACTCCGACCCCTACGAGCAGTACTTC.

The rearrangement links TRBV29-1 to TRBJ1-1, with D unclear. This CDR3 contains 13 residues. With 0 bases removed from V and 3 bases from J, the gap between germline ends came to 8 bases. From germline, CDR1 is SQVTM and CDR2 ANQGSEA. This chain's CDR3 is CSVEDVWDTEAFF. The CDR3 DNA is TGCAGCGTTGAAGATGTCTGGGACACTGAAGCTTTCTTT.

The chain links TRBV2 to TRBJ2-7; 10 nucleotides match TRBD2. V shed 3 bases and J 5 bases; nucleotides not matched to a gene: 7. Germline CDR1 reads SNHLY; CDR2 reads FYNNEI. The CDR3 is 15 residues long. The CDR3 here is CASSDQGLAYNEQYF. In DNA, the CDR3 is TGTGCCAGCAGTGACCAGGGACTAGCGTATAACGAGCAGTACTTC. The full variable domain, rest sourced from reference TRBV2 and TRBJ2-7, is EPEVTQTPSHQVTQMGQEVILRCVPISNHLYFYWYRQILGQKVEFLVSFYNNEISEKSEIFDDQFSVERPDGSNFTLKIRSTKLEDSAMYFCASSDQGLAYNEQYFGPGTRLTVT.

The rearrangement uses TRBV6-2 or TRBV6-3 and TRBJ2-7, with D unresolved. Looked up from germline, CDR1 is MNHEY and CDR2 is SVGEGT. The CDR3 contains 14 residues. V was shortened by 6 bases and J by 6 bases, with 18 bases between the two germline ends. CDR3 residues: CASSQSWALGEQYF. The CDR3 DNA is TGTGCCAGCAGCCAAAGTTGGGCCCTCGGCGAGCAGTACTTC.

This clonotype turned up a few times. Written as DNA, the CDR3 is TGCAGCGGGCAAGGGGTCTCCTCAAATGAGCAGTTCTTC. Encoded protein: CSGQGVSSNEQFF. The V and J genes are TRBV29-1 and TRBJ2-1; possibly TRBD1 for D (5 bases). Between the trimmed V and J ends, which lost 7 bases and 7 bases, there was a span of 17 bases. Germline V gene lookup returns CDR1 SQVTM and CDR2 ANQGSEA. CDR3 length equals 13 residues.